This T cell receptor (beta chain) was recovered during a study of cytomegalovirus exposure and HLA in healthy donors. Study in general: An analysis done earlier identified more than 90 million unique TCR beta sequences from around 180 million T cells.

Study findings and constraints: Reports indicated that the classifier achieved high specificity and sensitivity in diagnosing cytomegalovirus status.

A multiplex PCR was run with 60 Vbeta primers and 13 Jbeta primers. Profiled with immunoSEQ multiplex PCR; TCRdb holds only in-frame clones, not every one. Seen here are some 150,000 clones, 50% to 75% observed once, and the top ten hold 6% to 8.5%. Germline V gene lookup returns CDR1 SGHRS and CDR2 YFSETQ. The length of the CDR3 is 13 residues. Trimming removed 1 base at V and 0 bases at J, with 4 bases between. Concerning this clone itself: Its antigen is as yet unknown.

The sequenced sample consisted of PBMCs. V and J are TRBV5-1 and TRBJ1-2; D is unresolved. The TCR comes from a woman in her sixties or seventies in good health and CMV-seropositive. The CDR3 DNA reads as TGCGCCAGCAGCTTGCGGTCTAACTATGGCTACACCTTC. Protein: CASSLRSNYGYTF.